This T cell receptor beta chain was obtained from a study of naive and memory T cell subsets. The CDR3 covers 18 residues. CDR1 and CDR2 (germline): MDHEN, SYDVKM. The V end lost 5 bases, the J end lost 3 bases, and 25 bases lay between the germline ends. Study findings and constraints: TCR counts from RNA may reflect activation-linked expression changes. Over 95% of naive TCR sequences appeared only once after error correction, unlike memory subsets.

As regards this clonotype: Its specificity is unknown.

The beta constant-region primer was an equimolar mix of two oligonucleotides covering TRBC1 and TRBC2. Ligated cDNA was amplified by four rounds of PCR with nested alpha and beta constant-region primers and SP2. The cDNA 3' end received a ligated single-stranded oligonucleotide carrying the SP2 primer and a 12-nucleotide UMI. TCRdb ran MiXCR on the UMI-ligation and nested PCR reads and lists one entry per CDR3 protein. The sample lists about 18,000 distinct CDR3 sequences, approximately 8.6% occurring once. The sample taken for sequencing was central memory CD8+ T cells from blood. This chain connects TRBV28 to TRBJ1-1, with D possibly matching TRBD1 (6 bases). The clonotype comes from a human donor in good health. The CDR3 sequence: CASSPGYRDLLQHTEAFF. The CDR3 coding sequence is TGTGCCAGCAGTCCAGGCTACAGGGACCTACTCCAGCACACTGAAGCTTTCTTT. Combining the CDR3 with reference TRBV28 and TRBJ1-1 gives the whole variable domain DVKVTQSSRYLVKRTGEKVFLECVQDMDHENMFWYRQDPGLGLRLIYFSYDVKMKEKGDIPEGYSVSREKKERFSLILESASTNQTSMYLCASSPGYRDLLQHTEAFFGQGTRLTVV.